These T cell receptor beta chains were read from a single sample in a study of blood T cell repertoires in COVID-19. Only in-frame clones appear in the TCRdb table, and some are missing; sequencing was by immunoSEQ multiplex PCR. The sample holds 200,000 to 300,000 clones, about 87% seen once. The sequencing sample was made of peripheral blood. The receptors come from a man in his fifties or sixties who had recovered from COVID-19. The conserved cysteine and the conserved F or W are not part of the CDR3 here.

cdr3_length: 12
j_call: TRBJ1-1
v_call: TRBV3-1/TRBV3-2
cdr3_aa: ASSQDGVNTEAF

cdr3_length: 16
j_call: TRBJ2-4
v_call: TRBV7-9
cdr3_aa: ASSPNTGLAVAKNIQY

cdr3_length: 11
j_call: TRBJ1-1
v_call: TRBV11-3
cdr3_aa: ASSPDGGEFIF

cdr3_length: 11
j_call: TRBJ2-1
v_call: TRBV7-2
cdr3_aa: ASSLYRNNEQF

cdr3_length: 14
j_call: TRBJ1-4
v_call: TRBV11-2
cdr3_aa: ASSLVGGARGEKLF

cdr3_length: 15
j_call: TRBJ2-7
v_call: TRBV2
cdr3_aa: ASSDPTRRQGEYEQY

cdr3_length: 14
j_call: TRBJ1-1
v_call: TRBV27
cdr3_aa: ASSFTFGRGNTEAF

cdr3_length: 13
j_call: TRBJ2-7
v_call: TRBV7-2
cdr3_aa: ASSLANGGTYEQY

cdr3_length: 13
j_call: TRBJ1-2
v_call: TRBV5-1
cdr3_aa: ASSSQGLVNYGYT

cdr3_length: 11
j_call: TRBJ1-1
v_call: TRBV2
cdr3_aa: ASSSEQNTEAF

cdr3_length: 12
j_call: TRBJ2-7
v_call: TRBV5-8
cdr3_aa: ASSRQGKGLEQY

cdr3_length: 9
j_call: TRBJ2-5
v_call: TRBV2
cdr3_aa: ASGERRDQY

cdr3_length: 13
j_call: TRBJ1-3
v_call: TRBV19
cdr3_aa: ASSVRQGAGNTIY

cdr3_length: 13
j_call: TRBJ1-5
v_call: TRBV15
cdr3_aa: ATGWTGVSNQPQH

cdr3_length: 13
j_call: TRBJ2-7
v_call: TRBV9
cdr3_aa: ASSVGGGISYEQY

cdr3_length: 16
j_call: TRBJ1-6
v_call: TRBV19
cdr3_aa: ASSIVGRNRRSNSPLH

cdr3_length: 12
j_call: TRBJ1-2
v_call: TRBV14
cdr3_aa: ASSQGTGYYGYT

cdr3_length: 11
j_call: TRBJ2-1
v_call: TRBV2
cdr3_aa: ASSESRGVMQF

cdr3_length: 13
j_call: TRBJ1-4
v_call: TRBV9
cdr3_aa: ASSGVTGWGEKLF

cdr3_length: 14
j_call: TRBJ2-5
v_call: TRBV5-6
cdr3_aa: ASSLWLASGAETQY

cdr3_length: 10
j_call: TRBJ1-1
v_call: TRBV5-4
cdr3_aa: ASSRPGSEAF

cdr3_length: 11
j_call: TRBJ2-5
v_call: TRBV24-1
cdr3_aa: ATSDSPKETQY

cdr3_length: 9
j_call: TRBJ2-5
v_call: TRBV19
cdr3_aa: ASSTRGTQY

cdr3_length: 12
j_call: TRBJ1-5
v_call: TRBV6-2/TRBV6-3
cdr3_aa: ASSYGTSHQPQH

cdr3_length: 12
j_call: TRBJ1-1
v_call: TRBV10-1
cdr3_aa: ASSMTGGNTEAF

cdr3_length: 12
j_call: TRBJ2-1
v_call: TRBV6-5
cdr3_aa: ASSYFGSNNEQF

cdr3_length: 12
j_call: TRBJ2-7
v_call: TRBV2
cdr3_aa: ASSRQGASNEQY

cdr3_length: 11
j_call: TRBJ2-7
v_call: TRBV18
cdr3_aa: ASSRLRGYEQY

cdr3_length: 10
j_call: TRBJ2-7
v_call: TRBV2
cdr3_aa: AGGAWSYEQY

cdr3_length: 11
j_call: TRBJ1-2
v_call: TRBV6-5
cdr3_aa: ASRGTVALGYT

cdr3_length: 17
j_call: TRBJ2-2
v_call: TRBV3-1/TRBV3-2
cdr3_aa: ASSLLRIGQGARAGELF

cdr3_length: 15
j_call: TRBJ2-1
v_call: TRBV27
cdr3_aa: ASSSPAGGWRDNEQF

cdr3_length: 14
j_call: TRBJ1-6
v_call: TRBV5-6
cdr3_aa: ASRRTGTGDNSPLH

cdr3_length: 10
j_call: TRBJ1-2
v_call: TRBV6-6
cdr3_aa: AAGTPNYGYT

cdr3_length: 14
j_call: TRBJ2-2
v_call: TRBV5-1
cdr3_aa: ASSLVAGGNTGELF

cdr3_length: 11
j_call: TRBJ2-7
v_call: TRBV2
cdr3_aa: ASTRQDSYEQY

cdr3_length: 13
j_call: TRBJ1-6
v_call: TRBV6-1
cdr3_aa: ASSDTGQAYSPLH

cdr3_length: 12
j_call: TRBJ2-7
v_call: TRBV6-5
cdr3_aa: ASSYQAGDYEQY

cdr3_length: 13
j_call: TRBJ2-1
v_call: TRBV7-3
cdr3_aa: ASSLTLTSRNEQF

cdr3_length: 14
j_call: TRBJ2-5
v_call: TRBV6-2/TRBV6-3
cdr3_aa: ASSTARDWKEETQY

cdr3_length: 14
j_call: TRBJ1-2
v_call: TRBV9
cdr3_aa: ASSDQLDSTNYGYT

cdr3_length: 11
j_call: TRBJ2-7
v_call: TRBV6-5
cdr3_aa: ASSPSGTLKQY